The TCR beta chain under discussion was sequenced for a study of blood T cell repertoires in COVID-19. Study-wide context: The study drew acute and convalescent COVID-19 samples from the United States, Italy and Spain. Sources were T cells, B-cell-depleted T cells, or PBMCs; the material itself was cDNA or gDNA.

The CDR3 is 16 amino acids. With 2 bases removed from V and 9 bases from J, the gap between germline ends came to 20 bases. Germline V gives CDR1 MNHEY, CDR2 SVGEGT. In the original processing: Estimation of nucleated cell counts was performed using reference gene primer amplification. Clones were read by immunoSEQ multiplex PCR, and TCRdb kept only the in-frame ones, dropping some. Clone size and the V and J calls come from that table; the DNA yielded D and trimming. The sample has around 200,000 clones, about 85% seen once; the top ten hold about 5%. This sequence was found in a woman of 80 years or more with acute or convalescent COVID-19. Sequences were obtained from peripheral blood. The V gene is TRBV6-2 or TRBV6-3, the J gene TRBJ2-1; weak D call: TRBD2 (6 bases). The CDR3 is CASSYLPTRGWGEQFF. The CDR3 DNA sequence: TGTGCCAGCAGTTACCTCCCGACTAGGGGCTGGGGTGAGCAGTTCTTC.